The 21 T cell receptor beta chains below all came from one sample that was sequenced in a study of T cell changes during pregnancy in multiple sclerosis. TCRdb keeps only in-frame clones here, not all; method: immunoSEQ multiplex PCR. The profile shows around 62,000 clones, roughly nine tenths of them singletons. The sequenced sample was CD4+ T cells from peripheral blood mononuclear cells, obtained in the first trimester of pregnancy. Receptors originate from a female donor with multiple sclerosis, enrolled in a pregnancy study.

CDR3 amino acids: CASRQGTGMAYGYTF. In nucleotides, the CDR3 is TGTGCCAGTAGGCAAGGGACAGGGATGGCCTATGGCTACACCTTC. The chain uses TRBV19 and TRBJ1-2; TRBD1 agrees at 9 bases. CDR1 and CDR2 from the germline V gene are LNHDA and SQIVND (reference sequence). Trimming at V came to 6 bases and at J to 4 bases, leaving 9 bases not matched to a gene. The CDR3 is 15 amino acids.

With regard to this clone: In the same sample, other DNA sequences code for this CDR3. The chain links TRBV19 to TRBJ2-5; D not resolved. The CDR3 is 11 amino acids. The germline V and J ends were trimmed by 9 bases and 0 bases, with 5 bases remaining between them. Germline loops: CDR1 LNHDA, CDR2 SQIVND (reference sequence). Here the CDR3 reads CASRDQETQYF. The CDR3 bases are TGTGCCAGCCGGGACCAAGAGACCCAGTACTTC.

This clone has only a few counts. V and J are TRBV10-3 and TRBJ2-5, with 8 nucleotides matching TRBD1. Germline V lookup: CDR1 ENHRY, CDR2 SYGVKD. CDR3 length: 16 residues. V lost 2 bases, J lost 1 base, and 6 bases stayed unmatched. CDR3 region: CAISEGTGGGQETQYF. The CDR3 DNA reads TGTGCCATCAGTGAGGGGACAGGTGGGGGCCAAGAGACCCAGTACTTC.

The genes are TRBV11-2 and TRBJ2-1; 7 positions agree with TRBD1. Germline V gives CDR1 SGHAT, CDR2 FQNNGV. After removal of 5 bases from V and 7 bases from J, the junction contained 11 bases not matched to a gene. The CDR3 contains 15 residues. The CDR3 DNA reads TGTGCCAGCAGCGTGGGTCCGACAGGGCTTAATGAGCAGTTCTTC. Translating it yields CASSVGPTGLNEQFF.

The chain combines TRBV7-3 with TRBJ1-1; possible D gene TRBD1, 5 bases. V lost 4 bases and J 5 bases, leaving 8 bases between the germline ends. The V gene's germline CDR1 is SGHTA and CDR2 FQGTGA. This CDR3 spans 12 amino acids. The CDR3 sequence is CASSSGGTEAFF. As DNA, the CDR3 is TGTGCCAGCAGCTCGGGGGGAACTGAAGCTTTCTTT.

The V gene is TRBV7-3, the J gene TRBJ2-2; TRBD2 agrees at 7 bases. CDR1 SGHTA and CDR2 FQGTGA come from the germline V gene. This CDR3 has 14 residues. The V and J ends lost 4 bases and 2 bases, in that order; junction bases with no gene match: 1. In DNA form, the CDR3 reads TGTGCCAGCAGCTCTAGCGGAAACACCGGGGAGCTGTTTTTT. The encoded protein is CASSSSGNTGELFF.

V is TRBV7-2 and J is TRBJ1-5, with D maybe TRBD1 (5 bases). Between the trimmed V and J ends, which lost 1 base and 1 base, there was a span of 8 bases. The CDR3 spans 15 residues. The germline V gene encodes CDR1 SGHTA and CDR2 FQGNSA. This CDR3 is CASSLVGASNQPQHF. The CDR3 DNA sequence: TGTGCCAGCAGCTTAGTAGGGGCGAGCAATCAGCCCCAGCATTTT.

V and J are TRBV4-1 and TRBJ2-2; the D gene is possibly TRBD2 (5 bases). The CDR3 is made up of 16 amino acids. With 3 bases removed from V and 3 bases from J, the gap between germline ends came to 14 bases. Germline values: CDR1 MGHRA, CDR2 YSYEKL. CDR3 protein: CASSHPTGKYTGELFF. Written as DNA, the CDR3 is TGCGCCAGCAGCCATCCTACCGGGAAATACACCGGGGAGCTGTTTTTT.

The CDR3 DNA reads as TGTGCCAGCAGCCTAGGGGCGGGGGGGCGAGAGACCCAGTACTTC. Its translation: CASSLGAGGRETQYF. This sequence joins TRBV27 and TRBJ2-5, with 9 bases fitting TRBD2. The CDR3 spans 15 residues. Germline CDR1 MNHEY, CDR2 SMNVEV (reference sequence). The junction had 9 bases not matched to a gene; V was cut back by 6 bases and J by 4 bases.

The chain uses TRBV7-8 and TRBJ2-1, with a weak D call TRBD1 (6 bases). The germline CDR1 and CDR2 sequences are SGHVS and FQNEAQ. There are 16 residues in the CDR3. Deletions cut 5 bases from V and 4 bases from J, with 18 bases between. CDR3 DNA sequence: TGTGCCAGCAGCATCTATGAACGGACAGTTTACAATGAGCAGTTCTTC. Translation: CASSIYERTVYNEQFF.

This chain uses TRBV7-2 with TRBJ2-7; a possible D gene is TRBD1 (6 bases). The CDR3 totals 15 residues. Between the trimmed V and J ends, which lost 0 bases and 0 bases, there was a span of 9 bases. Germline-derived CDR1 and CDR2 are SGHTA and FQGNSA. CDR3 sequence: CASSLARTVSYEQYF. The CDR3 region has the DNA TGTGCCAGCAGCTTAGCAAGGACAGTCTCCTACGAGCAGTACTTC.

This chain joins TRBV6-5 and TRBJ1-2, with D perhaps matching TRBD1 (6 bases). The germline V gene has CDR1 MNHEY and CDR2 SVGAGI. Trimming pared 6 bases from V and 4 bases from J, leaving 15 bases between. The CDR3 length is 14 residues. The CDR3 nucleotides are TGTGCCAGCAGGCCGAGTTGGACAGTCTATGGCTACACCTTC. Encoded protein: CASRPSWTVYGYTF.

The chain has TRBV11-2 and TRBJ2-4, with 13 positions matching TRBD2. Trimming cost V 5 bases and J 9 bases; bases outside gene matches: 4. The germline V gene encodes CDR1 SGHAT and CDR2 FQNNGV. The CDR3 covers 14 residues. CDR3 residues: CASSPRTSGGIQYF. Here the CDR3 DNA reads TGTGCCAGCAGCCCCCGGACTAGCGGGGGCATTCAGTACTTC.

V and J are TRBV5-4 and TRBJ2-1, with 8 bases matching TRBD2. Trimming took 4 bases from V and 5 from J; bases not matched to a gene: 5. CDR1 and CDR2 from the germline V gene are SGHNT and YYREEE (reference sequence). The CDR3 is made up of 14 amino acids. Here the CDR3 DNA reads TGTGCCAGCAGCGGGACTAGAGGACACAATGAGCAGTTCTTC. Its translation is CASSGTRGHNEQFF.

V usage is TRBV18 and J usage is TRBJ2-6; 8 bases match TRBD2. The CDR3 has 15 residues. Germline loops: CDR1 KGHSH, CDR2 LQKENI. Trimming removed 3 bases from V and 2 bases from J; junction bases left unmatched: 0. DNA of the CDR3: TGTGCCAGCTCACCCGGGGGGGCTGGGGCCAACGTCCTGACTTTC. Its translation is CASSPGGAGANVLTF.

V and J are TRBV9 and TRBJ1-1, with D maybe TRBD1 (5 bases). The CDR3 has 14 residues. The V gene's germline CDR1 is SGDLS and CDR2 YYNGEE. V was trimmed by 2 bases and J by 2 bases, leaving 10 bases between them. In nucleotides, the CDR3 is TGTGCCAGCAGCGTTCAGGGAGGTAACACTGAAGCTTTCTTT. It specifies CASSVQGGNTEAFF.

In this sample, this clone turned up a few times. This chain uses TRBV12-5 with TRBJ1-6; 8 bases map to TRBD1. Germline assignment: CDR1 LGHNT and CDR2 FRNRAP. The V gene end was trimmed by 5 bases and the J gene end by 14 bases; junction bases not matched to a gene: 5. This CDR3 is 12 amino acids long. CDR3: CASGPGGRALHF. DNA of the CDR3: TGTGCTAGTGGTCCAGGGGGCAGGGCCCTCCACTTT.

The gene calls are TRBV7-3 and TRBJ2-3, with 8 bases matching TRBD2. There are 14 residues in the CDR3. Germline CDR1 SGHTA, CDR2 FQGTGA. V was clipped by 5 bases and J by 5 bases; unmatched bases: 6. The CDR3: CASSERSGVDTQYF. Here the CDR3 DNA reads TGTGCCAGCAGCGAGCGTAGCGGGGTAGATACGCAGTATTTT.

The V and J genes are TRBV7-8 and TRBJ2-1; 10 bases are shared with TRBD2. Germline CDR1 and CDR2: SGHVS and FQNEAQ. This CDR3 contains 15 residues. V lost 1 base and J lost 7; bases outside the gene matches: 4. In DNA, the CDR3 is TGTGCCAGCAGCTTAGGGACTAGCGGCCGAAATGAGCAGTTCTTC. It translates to CASSLGTSGRNEQFF. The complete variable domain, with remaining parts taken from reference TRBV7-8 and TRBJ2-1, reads GAGVSQSPRYKVAKRGQDVALRCDPISGHVSLFWYQQALGQGPEFLTYFQNEAQLDKSGLPSDRFFAERPEGSVSTLKIQRTQQEDSAVYLCASSLGTSGRNEQFFGPGTRLTVL.

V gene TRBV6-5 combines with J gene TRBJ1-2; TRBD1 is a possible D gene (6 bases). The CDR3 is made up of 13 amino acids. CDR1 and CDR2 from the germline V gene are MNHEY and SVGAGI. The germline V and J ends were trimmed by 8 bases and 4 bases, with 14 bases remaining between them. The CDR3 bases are TGTGCCAGCGGTGAACAGGGCACCTATGGCTACACCTTC. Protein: CASGEQGTYGYTF.

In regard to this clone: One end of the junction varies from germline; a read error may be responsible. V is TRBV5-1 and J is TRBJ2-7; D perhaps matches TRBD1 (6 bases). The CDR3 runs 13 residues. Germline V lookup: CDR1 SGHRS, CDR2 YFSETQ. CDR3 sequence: CASRETGSHEQYF. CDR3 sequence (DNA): TGCGCCAGCAGGGAGACAGGCTCCCACGAGCAGTACTTC.